A selection of T cell receptor beta chains follows, all from one sample in a study of prognosis after radiotherapy for stage I lung cancer. TCRdb re-called the multiplex PCR reads with MiXCR, one entry per CDR3 protein. Of 15,000 to 20,000 distinct CDR3 sequences in the sample, approximately 30% were seen once. Sample: PBMCs, taken before or after stereotactic body radiation therapy (not recorded which). These receptors were collected from a donor aged 50 or older with non-small cell lung cancer. Each CDR3 is given with its conserved first and last residue. The order of the fields is CDR3 length, V gene, J gene, clone size, D gene, CDR3 DNA, CDR3 protein. D genes are given only for firm matches. Size tells how often a clone was seen (once, few, many) or the class of an expanded clone, and some rows leave it out.

len: 14
v_gene: TRBV16
j_gene: TRBJ2-7
abundance: many
d_gene: NA
CDR3nt: TGTGCCAGCAGCCAATCGAACCCCCCCTACGAGCAGTACTTC
CDR3aa: CASSQSNPPYEQYF

len: 15
v_gene: TRBV3-1
j_gene: TRBJ1-1
abundance: many
d_gene: TRBD1
CDR3nt: TGTGCCAGCAGCCAAGTATTCAGGGGGCGGACTGAAGCTTTCTTT
CDR3aa: CASSQVFRGRTEAFF

len: 17
v_gene: TRBV20-1
j_gene: TRBJ2-3
abundance: many
d_gene: TRBD2
CDR3nt: TGCAGTGCTAACCACTTCGTGGCGGGAGGGTACACAGATACGCAGTATTTT
CDR3aa: CSANHFVAGGYTDTQYF

len: 15
v_gene: TRBV7-3
j_gene: TRBJ2-5
abundance: many
d_gene: TRBD1
CDR3nt: TGTGCCAGCAGCTTAATGGGGACAGAAGAAGAGACCCAGTACTTC
CDR3aa: CASSLMGTEEETQYF

len: 12
v_gene: TRBV12-3/TRBV12-4
j_gene: TRBJ2-1
abundance: NA
d_gene: NA
CDR3nt: TGTGCCATTACCGAGTCCTACAATGAGCAGTTCTTC
CDR3aa: CAITESYNEQFF

len: 12
v_gene: TRBV20-1
j_gene: TRBJ1-5
abundance: many
d_gene: NA
CDR3nt: TGCAGTGCTAGAAAAGGGGATCAGCCCCAGCATTTT
CDR3aa: CSARKGDQPQHF

len: 13
v_gene: TRBV12-3/TRBV12-4
j_gene: TRBJ2-7
abundance: NA
d_gene: NA
CDR3nt: TGTGCCAGCAGTTTACTGGCGCCCTACGATCAGTACTTC
CDR3aa: CASSLLAPYDQYF

len: 13
v_gene: TRBV15
j_gene: TRBJ2-3
abundance: NA
d_gene: NA
CDR3nt: TGTGCCACCAGCAGGGGACCGGGAGCTTCGCAGTATTTT
CDR3aa: CATSRGPGASQYF

len: 17
v_gene: TRBV28
j_gene: TRBJ2-1
abundance: many
d_gene: TRBD1
CDR3nt: TGTGCCAGCAGTTTAGGTACAGGGGGCGCAGGGGTCAATGAGCAGTTCTTC
CDR3aa: CASSLGTGGAGVNEQFF

len: 17
v_gene: TRBV5-6
j_gene: TRBJ2-6
abundance: many
d_gene: NA
CDR3nt: TGTGCCAGCAGCTTGGGCCTAGCAGACTCTGGGGCCAACGTCCTGACTTTC
CDR3aa: CASSLGLADSGANVLTF

len: 14
v_gene: TRBV19
j_gene: TRBJ2-7
abundance: NA
d_gene: NA
CDR3nt: TGTGCCAGTAGTCTGACTATCGGGACTTACGAGCAGTACTTC
CDR3aa: CASSLTIGTYEQYF

len: 12
v_gene: TRBV7-3
j_gene: TRBJ2-3
abundance: medium-sized
d_gene: NA
CDR3nt: TGTGCCAGCAGCTTAGTAATCCATACGCAGTATTTT
CDR3aa: CASSLVIHTQYF

len: 16
v_gene: TRBV27
j_gene: TRBJ2-4
abundance: many
d_gene: TRBD2
CDR3nt: TGTGCCAGCAGCTTAAGCGGGAGGCTTTCCAAAAACATTCAGTACTTC
CDR3aa: CASSLSGRLSKNIQYF

len: 15
v_gene: TRBV7-8
j_gene: TRBJ2-7
abundance: many
d_gene: NA
CDR3nt: TGTGCCAGCAGCTTAGCGGGGACCAAAATCTACGAGCAGTACTTC
CDR3aa: CASSLAGTKIYEQYF

len: 17
v_gene: TRBV6-2/TRBV6-3
j_gene: TRBJ2-1
abundance: NA
d_gene: NA
CDR3nt: TGTGCCAGCACCTCACCCGGACTGAAAAACTCCTACAATGAGGAGTTCTTC
CDR3aa: CASTSPGLKNSYNEEFF

len: 14
v_gene: TRBV29-1
j_gene: TRBJ2-1
abundance: many
d_gene: TRBD2
CDR3nt: TGCAGCGTTGTTTGGGCTAGCGGGGACAATGAGCAGTTCTTC
CDR3aa: CSVVWASGDNEQFF

len: 15
v_gene: TRBV12-3/TRBV12-4
j_gene: TRBJ1-2
abundance: many
d_gene: NA
CDR3nt: TGTGCCAGCAGCCAATGGGGTGGGGGCTACTATGGCTACACCTTC
CDR3aa: CASSQWGGGYYGYTF

len: 14
v_gene: TRBV6-1
j_gene: TRBJ2-2
abundance: many
d_gene: TRBD1
CDR3nt: TGTGCCAGCAGGGGACAGCCTCACACCGGGGAGCTGTTTTTT
CDR3aa: CASRGQPHTGELFF

len: 15
v_gene: TRBV11-2
j_gene: TRBJ2-5
abundance: many
d_gene: TRBD1
CDR3nt: TGTGCCAGCAGCTTAGCGGGACAGGGACAAGAGACCCAGTACTTC
CDR3aa: CASSLAGQGQETQYF

len: 14
v_gene: TRBV13
j_gene: TRBJ1-2
abundance: medium-sized
d_gene: TRBD1
CDR3nt: TGCGCCAGCAGCTCGGGACAGGGGATGGAAGGCTACACCTTC
CDR3aa: CASSSGQGMEGYTF

len: 13
v_gene: TRBV18
j_gene: TRBJ2-1
abundance: many
d_gene: TRBD1
CDR3nt: TGTGCCAGCTCAACGGGACAGGAAACAGGGTTGTTCTTC
CDR3aa: CASSTGQETGLFF

len: 14
v_gene: TRBV4-1
j_gene: TRBJ1-1
abundance: NA
d_gene: NA
CDR3nt: TGCGCCAACAGCCAAGATGGAACAAACACTGAAGCTTTCTTT
CDR3aa: CANSQDGTNTEAFF

len: 15
v_gene: TRBV5-4
j_gene: TRBJ2-2
abundance: many
d_gene: TRBD2
CDR3nt: TGTGCCAGCAGCACGGGACTAGCGGAGACCGGGGAGCTGTTTTTT
CDR3aa: CASSTGLAETGELFF

len: 16
v_gene: TRBV28
j_gene: TRBJ2-7
abundance: medium-sized
d_gene: TRBD2
CDR3nt: TGTGCCAGCAGTTCAATAGCGTGGGAGGGAAGTTACGAGCAGTACTTC
CDR3aa: CASSSIAWEGSYEQYF

len: 14
v_gene: TRBV7-3
j_gene: TRBJ2-3
abundance: many
d_gene: TRBD1
CDR3nt: TGTGCCAGCAGCTTAACGGGACAGGGTTATACGCAGTATTTT
CDR3aa: CASSLTGQGYTQYF

len: 12
v_gene: TRBV5-1
j_gene: TRBJ2-1
abundance: once
d_gene: TRBD2
CDR3nt: TGCGCCAGTCGGACTAGCGTCAATGAGCAGTTCTTC
CDR3aa: CASRTSVNEQFF

len: 15
v_gene: TRBV7-8
j_gene: TRBJ1-6
abundance: few
d_gene: NA
CDR3nt: TGTGCCAGCGGCTTAGTATCAGGGTTCGATTCGCCCCTCCACTTT
CDR3aa: CASGLVSGFDSPLHF

len: 15
v_gene: TRBV2
j_gene: TRBJ1-5
abundance: NA
d_gene: NA
CDR3nt: TGTGCCAGCAGTGAGTATGAGGCAAGCAGACAGCCCCAGCATTTT
CDR3aa: CASSEYEASRQPQHF

len: 16
v_gene: TRBV28
j_gene: TRBJ2-1
abundance: medium-sized
d_gene: TRBD2
CDR3nt: TGTGCCAGCACTCCTGGGGGGACTAGGATAAACAATGAGCAGTTCTTC
CDR3aa: CASTPGGTRINNEQFF

len: 14
v_gene: TRBV7-2
j_gene: TRBJ1-4
abundance: many
d_gene: NA
CDR3nt: TGTGCCAGCAGCTCAACCGGGCCTAATGAAAAACTGTTTTTT
CDR3aa: CASSSTGPNEKLFF

len: 14
v_gene: TRBV11-2
j_gene: TRBJ2-1
abundance: many
d_gene: NA
CDR3nt: TGTGCCAGCAGCTTGGGGCTGGAGCACAATGAGCAGTTCTTC
CDR3aa: CASSLGLEHNEQFF

len: 16
v_gene: TRBV18
j_gene: TRBJ2-5
abundance: many
d_gene: TRBD2
CDR3nt: TGTGCCAGCTCACCATGGGTCGAAGCGGGAAGGGGGACCCAGTACTTC
CDR3aa: CASSPWVEAGRGTQYF

len: 14
v_gene: TRBV7-6
j_gene: TRBJ2-1
abundance: many
d_gene: NA
CDR3nt: TGTGCCAGCAGCCTCTACCCGGGGCCCAATGAGCAGTTCTTC
CDR3aa: CASSLYPGPNEQFF

len: 15
v_gene: TRBV12-3/TRBV12-4
j_gene: TRBJ1-3
abundance: many
d_gene: NA
CDR3nt: TGTGCCAGCAGTTTTGAAGGCTCCTCTGGAAACACCATATATTTT
CDR3aa: CASSFEGSSGNTIYF

len: 12
v_gene: TRBV9
j_gene: TRBJ1-1
abundance: NA
d_gene: NA
CDR3nt: TGTGCCAGCAGCCTCCGGGGGGGTGAAGCTTTCTTT
CDR3aa: CASSLRGGEAFF

len: 14
v_gene: TRBV20-1
j_gene: TRBJ1-1
abundance: many
d_gene: NA
CDR3nt: TGCAGTGCTAGAGCCGGCCTGGGGGCGGCTGAAGCTTTCTTT
CDR3aa: CSARAGLGAAEAFF

len: 15
v_gene: TRBV20-1
j_gene: TRBJ2-7
abundance: NA
d_gene: NA
CDR3nt: TGCAGTGCTATAAAAGCCCAGCGGCACTCCTACGAGCAGTACTTC
CDR3aa: CSAIKAQRHSYEQYF

len: 11
v_gene: TRBV20-1
j_gene: TRBJ2-7
abundance: many
d_gene: NA
CDR3nt: TGCAGTGGGGGACGTGTCTACGAGCAGTACTTC
CDR3aa: CSGGRVYEQYF

len: 14
v_gene: TRBV6-1
j_gene: TRBJ2-7
abundance: once
d_gene: NA
CDR3nt: TGTGCCACCATCCTAGGGACATACCGGGAGGAGCAGTACTTC
CDR3aa: CATILGTYREEQYF

len: 15
v_gene: TRBV11-2
j_gene: TRBJ2-5
abundance: NA
d_gene: TRBD2
CDR3nt: TGTGCCAGCAGATCAAAAAGCGGGATCGGCAATGAGCAGTTGTTC
CDR3aa: CASRSKSGIGNEQLF

len: 13
v_gene: TRBV28
j_gene: TRBJ2-3
abundance: NA
d_gene: NA
CDR3nt: TGTGCCAGCATTTTAAGAGGCACATATACGCAGTATTTT
CDR3aa: CASILRGTYTQYF

len: 15
v_gene: TRBV4-2
j_gene: TRBJ2-7
abundance: many
d_gene: NA
CDR3nt: TGTGCCAGCAGCCAAATAGCTTTGGGGTCCTACGAGCAGTACTTC
CDR3aa: CASSQIALGSYEQYF

len: 14
v_gene: TRBV6-1
j_gene: TRBJ2-7
abundance: medium-sized
d_gene: NA
CDR3nt: TGTGCCAGCAGTGAAGTATTCTCCTCGAACGAGCAGTACTTC
CDR3aa: CASSEVFSSNEQYF

len: 13
v_gene: TRBV5-1
j_gene: TRBJ2-1
abundance: many
d_gene: NA
CDR3nt: TGCGCCAGCCGACCCCAACCACGTGATGAGCAGTTCTTC
CDR3aa: CASRPQPRDEQFF

len: 15
v_gene: TRBV28
j_gene: TRBJ2-6
abundance: many
d_gene: TRBD2
CDR3nt: TGTGCCAGCACTCCGGGGGGGGCTGGGGCCAACGTCCTGACTTTC
CDR3aa: CASTPGGAGANVLTF

len: 15
v_gene: TRBV6-1
j_gene: TRBJ2-7
abundance: many
d_gene: NA
CDR3nt: TGTGCCAGCAGGGCTCCCCGGGACGGCTCCTACGAGCAGTACTTC
CDR3aa: CASRAPRDGSYEQYF

len: 14
v_gene: TRBV2
j_gene: TRBJ1-3
abundance: many
d_gene: NA
CDR3nt: TGTGCCAGCAGTGTCACAGCCTCTGGAAACACCATATATTTT
CDR3aa: CASSVTASGNTIYF

len: 15
v_gene: TRBV2
j_gene: TRBJ2-2
abundance: many
d_gene: NA
CDR3nt: TGTGCCAGCAGTGTCTGGCGGGCGAACACCGGGGAGCTGTTTTTT
CDR3aa: CASSVWRANTGELFF

len: 12
v_gene: TRBV4-2
j_gene: TRBJ2-1
abundance: many
d_gene: TRBD2
CDR3nt: TGTGCCAGCAGCCCGCCGGGGGGATGGCAGTTCTTC
CDR3aa: CASSPPGGWQFF

len: 15
v_gene: TRBV3-1
j_gene: TRBJ1-2
abundance: many
d_gene: NA
CDR3nt: TGTGCCAGCAGCCAAGCCGCCAGGCTTAACTATGGCTACACCTTC
CDR3aa: CASSQAARLNYGYTF

len: 16
v_gene: TRBV28
j_gene: TRBJ1-2
abundance: medium-sized
d_gene: NA
CDR3nt: TGTGCCAGCAGTTTACCCGGGGCCACTCGAGGGTATGGCTACACCTTC
CDR3aa: CASSLPGATRGYGYTF

len: 14
v_gene: TRBV4-1
j_gene: TRBJ1-1
abundance: many
d_gene: NA
CDR3nt: TGCGCCAGCAGCCAAGACCAAATCGGCACTGAAGCTTTCTTT
CDR3aa: CASSQDQIGTEAFF

len: 14
v_gene: TRBV7-2
j_gene: TRBJ1-2
abundance: many
d_gene: TRBD1
CDR3nt: TGTGCCAGCAGCTATACACAGGGGGCGGGGGGCTACACCTTC
CDR3aa: CASSYTQGAGGYTF

len: 17
v_gene: TRBV7-9
j_gene: TRBJ2-6
abundance: many
d_gene: NA
CDR3nt: TGTGCCAGCAGCTTTTTCTTGGGACCCAAGTCTGCCAACGTCCTGACTTTC
CDR3aa: CASSFFLGPKSANVLTF

len: 14
v_gene: TRBV10-2
j_gene: TRBJ2-1
abundance: many
d_gene: TRBD2
CDR3nt: TGCGCCAGCACTACGACTAGCCGGCTTAGTGAGCAGTTCTTC
CDR3aa: CASTTTSRLSEQFF

len: 17
v_gene: TRBV5-5
j_gene: TRBJ2-7
abundance: many
d_gene: TRBD2
CDR3nt: TGTGCCAGCAGCCCATCGTTTCCGGGAGGGGCTCCGTACGAGCAGTACTTC
CDR3aa: CASSPSFPGGAPYEQYF

len: 14
v_gene: TRBV28
j_gene: TRBJ1-4
abundance: many
d_gene: NA
CDR3nt: TGTGCCAGCAACGCAGGGTTCGGGAATGAAAAACTGTTTTTT
CDR3aa: CASNAGFGNEKLFF

len: 13
v_gene: TRBV15
j_gene: TRBJ2-5
abundance: many
d_gene: TRBD2
CDR3nt: TGTGCCACCAGCACAGTCGGGGGGGAGACCCAGTACTTC
CDR3aa: CATSTVGGETQYF

len: 15
v_gene: TRBV6-2/TRBV6-3
j_gene: TRBJ1-1
abundance: many
d_gene: NA
CDR3nt: TGTGCCAGCAGTGTCTCAGGGTCCCCTGGGACTGAAGCTTTCTTT
CDR3aa: CASSVSGSPGTEAFF

len: 15
v_gene: TRBV3-1
j_gene: TRBJ1-1
abundance: many
d_gene: NA
CDR3nt: TGTGCCAGCAGCCAAGGCTGGGACCAGTTCACTGAAGCTTTCTTT
CDR3aa: CASSQGWDQFTEAFF